These 21 T cell receptor beta chains were all obtained from the same sample, sequenced in a study of shared clonotypes between healthy human individuals. Here immunoSEQ multiplex PCR was the method, and the copy in TCRdb shows in-frame clones only, minus some. The profile shows some 980,000 clones, around three quarters of them singletons. Specimen: memory CD4+ T cells sorted from blood. Sample subset: CD45RA-negative fraction. The origin of the receptors is a man between 18 and 35 years old in good health.

This chain connects TRBV5-1 to TRBJ1-3; unclear D gene. From germline, CDR1 is SGHRS and CDR2 YFSETQ. V lost 4 bases, J lost 0 bases, and 11 bases lay in between. The CDR3 sequence is 15 residues long. CDR3 DNA: TGCGCCAGCAGCGTAGACACGGGCTCTGGAAACACCATATATTTT. Amino acids: CASSVDTGSGNTIYF.

This clone has a single count. V gene TRBV11-2 combines with J gene TRBJ1-5; D unclear. Germline V gene lookup returns CDR1 SGHAT and CDR2 FQNNGV. The CDR3 spans 14 residues. V lost 1 base to trimming and J lost 4 bases, with 8 bases between them. CDR3 nucleotides: TGTGCCAGCAGCTTAGCAACCGAGAATCAGCCCCAGCATTTT. Translated: CASSLATENQPQHF.

This clone has only one observation. J is TRBJ2-7 and V is TRBV11-2; unclear D gene. The CDR3 has 15 residues. Trimming took off 1 base at V and 2 bases at J, with 12 bases between the two ends. Germline CDR1 and CDR2: SGHAT and FQNNGV. In DNA form, the CDR3 reads TGTGCCAGCAGCTTAGGAGCTGGGGATCCCTACGAGCAGTACTTC. Translating it yields CASSLGAGDPYEQYF.

This clone was seen many times. This chain joins TRBV10-1 and TRBJ2-2; D ambiguous. The germline gives CDR1 WNHNN, CDR2 SYGVQD (reference sequence). CDR3 size: 13 residues. V was cut by 4 bases and J by 3 bases, with 6 bases left in between. The CDR3 here is CASSADYTGELFF. In nucleotides, the CDR3 is TGCGCCAGCAGTGCCGACTACACCGGGGAGCTGTTTTTT.

The chain recombines TRBV19 with TRBJ2-3, with TRBD2 matching over 8 bases. Germline CDR1 and CDR2: LNHDA and SQIVND (reference sequence). The CDR3 covers 17 residues. V was pared by 5 bases and J by 2 bases, with 12 bases of the junction left unmatched. The CDR3 DNA is TGTGCCAGTAGTGCCGGTCGACTAGCGAGCACCACAGATACGCAGTATTTT. The encoded protein is CASSAGRLASTTDTQYF.

The chain couples TRBV11-2 to TRBJ2-7; D unclear. CDR3 size: 12 residues. The germline CDR1 and CDR2 sequences are SGHAT and FQNNGV. V was trimmed by 0 bases and J by 3 bases, leaving 3 bases between them. The CDR3 DNA reads as TGTGCCAGCAGCTTAGAGGACTACGAGCAGTACTTC. It specifies CASSLEDYEQYF.

Note on this clone: Additional DNA sequences in this sample encode the identical CDR3. The rearrangement links TRBV5-1 to TRBJ2-5, with D unresolved. V was clipped by 0 bases and J by 5 bases, with 5 bases between them. The CDR3 consists of 12 residues. CDR1 is SGHRS and CDR2 is YFSETQ in the germline V gene. CDR3: CASSLALETQYF. The CDR3 DNA reads TGCGCCAGCAGCTTGGCCCTGGAGACCCAGTACTTC.

The chain employs TRBV18 and TRBJ2-1, with D perhaps matching TRBD1 (6 bases). Trimming pared 0 bases from V and 9 bases from J, leaving 15 bases between. In germline, CDR1 is KGHSH, CDR2 LQKENI. This CDR3 has 15 residues. DNA for the CDR3: TGTGCCAGCTCACCACCGGGGACACCCCGGGGTGAGCAGTTCTTC. It specifies CASSPPGTPRGEQFF.

The chain couples TRBV10-1 to TRBJ2-3, with D possibly TRBD1 on 5 matching bases. Germline loops: CDR1 WNHNN, CDR2 SYGVQD (reference sequence). The CDR3 length is 15 residues. Trimming shortened V by 0 bases and J by 0 bases, and 7 bases separated the two germline ends. This CDR3 is CASSESGPSTDTQYF. CDR3 DNA sequence: TGCGCCAGCAGTGAGTCGGGGCCTAGCACAGATACGCAGTATTTT.

The rearrangement uses TRBV5-1 and TRBJ2-5; D is tentatively TRBD1 or TRBD2 (5 bases each). The CDR3 is made up of 14 amino acids. Trimming left V 5 bases short and J 1 base short, with 12 bases between. Germline CDR1 reads SGHRS; CDR2 reads YFSETQ. The CDR3 region is CASSTGRGQETQYF. CDR3 coding DNA: TGCGCCAGCAGTACGGGAAGGGGCCAAGAGACCCAGTACTTC.

The gene calls are TRBV2 and TRBJ2-3; D is undetermined. Per the germline V gene, CDR1 is SNHLY and CDR2 is FYNNEI. The CDR3 contains 16 residues. Trimming took off 2 bases at V and 0 bases at J, with 12 bases between the two ends. The CDR3 DNA reads as TGTGCCAGCAGTGAACGGGTGGTCTCTAGCACAGATACGCAGTATTTT. This codes for CASSERVVSSTDTQYF.

The chain couples TRBV18 to TRBJ2-7; 9 positions agree with TRBD1. This CDR3 has 16 amino acids. The J segment lost 3 bases and the V segment lost 3 bases, leaving 9 bases of the junction unmatched. In germline, CDR1 is KGHSH, CDR2 LQKENI. CDR3 amino acids: CASSPLSGTGSYEQYF. CDR3 bases: TGTGCCAGCTCACCGCTTTCCGGGACAGGGAGCTACGAGCAGTACTTC.

V and J are TRBV28 and TRBJ2-7; 12 bases map to TRBD2. Trimming at V came to 4 bases and at J to 2 bases, leaving 12 bases not matched to a gene. CDR1 is MDHEN, CDR2 SYDVKM, per germline. CDR3 length equals 18 residues. CDR3 sequence (DNA): TGTGCCAGCAGTTGGGGGTGGGGACTAGCGGGCGCTACCTACGAGCAGTACTTC. It yields the protein CASSWGWGLAGATYEQYF.

The chain employs TRBV29-1 and TRBJ1-1; 10 bases agree with TRBD1. Germline V CDR1 and CDR2: SQVTM, ANQGSEA. This CDR3 region has 13 residues. Trimming removed 7 bases from V and 4 bases from J; junction bases left unmatched: 6. DNA for the CDR3: TGCAGCGGTGGACAGGGGGGAAGCACTGAAGCTTTCTTT. This codes for CSGGQGGSTEAFF.

V is TRBV6-5 and J is TRBJ1-1, with no clear D. The germline V gene encodes CDR1 MNHEY and CDR2 SVGAGI. Trimming removed 8 bases from V and 1 base from J, with 11 bases in between. CDR3 size: 13 residues. The CDR3 here is CASRNTENTEAFF. CDR3 coding DNA: TGTGCCAGCCGAAATACAGAGAACACTGAAGCTTTCTTT.

The chain is built from TRBV19 and TRBJ1-6; a possible D gene is TRBD1 (5 bases). Germline CDR1 is LNHDA and CDR2 is SQIVND (reference sequence). Trimming shortened V by 8 bases and J by 0 bases, and 11 bases separated the two germline ends. The CDR3 runs 15 residues. CDR3 DNA sequence: TGTGCCAGTGCTGACAGCCCCTCCTATAATTCACCCCTCCACTTT. This sequence encodes CASADSPSYNSPLHF.

This clone appeared a single time. J is TRBJ1-1 and V is TRBV6-5, with 8 bases matching TRBD1. The CDR3 is 15 amino acids. V lost 2 bases and J lost 8; bases outside the gene matches: 10. Looked up from germline, CDR1 is MNHEY and CDR2 is SVGAGI. The CDR3 reads CASSYLQGGRTEAFF. DNA of the CDR3: TGTGCCAGCAGTTACCTACAGGGGGGGAGAACGGAAGCTTTCTTT.

The rearrangement links TRBV27 to TRBJ1-6; D is unclear. The CDR3 length is 14 residues. The germline gives CDR1 MNHEY, CDR2 SMNVEV (reference sequence). Trimming shortened V by 5 bases and J by 10 bases, and 15 bases separated the two germline ends. CDR3 in DNA: TGTGCCAGCAGTCCTCCCGCTGGTAGATCACCCCTCCACTTT. Protein sequence: CASSPPAGRSPLHF.

V and J are TRBV10-3 and TRBJ2-1; D remains unclear. This CDR3 is 11 amino acids long. V lost 5 bases, J lost 6 bases, and 5 bases lay in between. Germline V gene lookup returns CDR1 ENHRY and CDR2 SYGVKD. The CDR3 coding sequence is TGTGCCATCAGTAGAAGCAATGAGCAGTTCTTC. This gives the protein CAISRSNEQFF.

Regarding this clone: This sample also contains other DNA sequences that code for the same CDR3. This chain joins TRBV27 and TRBJ1-5, with 7 bases matching TRBD1. The CDR3 has 14 residues. The V and J ends lost 2 bases and 3 bases, in that order; junction bases with no gene match: 1. Germline V CDR1 and CDR2: MNHEY, SMNVEV (reference sequence). CDR3 nucleotides: TGTGCCAGCAGTTTACAGGGGGTCAATCAGCCCCAGCATTTT. Protein sequence: CASSLQGVNQPQHF.

V gene TRBV2 combines with J gene TRBJ1-2, with 8 bases lining up with TRBD1. The junction had 7 bases not matched to a gene; V was cut back by 4 bases and J by 0 bases. The CDR3 totals 16 residues. Germline V gene sequence: CDR1 SNHLY, CDR2 FYNNEI. DNA for the CDR3: TGTGCCAGCAGTGGGAGGGACAGGCAAACTAACTATGGCTACACCTTC. Residues: CASSGRDRQTNYGYTF.